The next 4 T cell receptor beta chains were all read from a single sample in a study of T cell repertoires in cytomegalovirus infection. TCRdb passed the reads through MiXCR, listing each CDR3 protein once. Among more than 140,000 distinct CDR3 sequences listed, approximately 5.9% were seen once. Sequenced: PBMCs. The receptors derive from a human donor in good health (CMV status not recorded). Some clones in this sample may be carry-over from other donors' samples.

For the CDR3, the DNA is TGTGCCAGCAGCTCCCGCCCATGGAGCGGGGGGCCGGGTGAGACCCAGTACTTC. Translated, it gives CASSSRPWSGGPGETQYF. The J gene is TRBJ2-5, the V gene TRBV7-8; the match to TRBD2 covers 9 bases. Trimming cost V 4 bases and J 5 bases; bases outside gene matches: 17. CDR3 length equals 18 residues. Per germline, CDR1 SGHVS and CDR2 FQNEAQ.

At least ten counts were recorded for this clonotype. The chain carries TRBV7-9 and TRBJ1-1; possible D gene TRBD1, 5 bases. The CDR3 sequence is 12 residues long. Per the germline V gene, CDR1 is SEHNR and CDR2 is FQNEAQ (reference sequence). V dropped 3 bases and J dropped 9 bases, with 11 bases sitting between them. CDR3 DNA: TGTGCCAGCAGCTTCGACAGACAAAAAGCTTTCTTT. The encoded protein is CASSFDRQKAFF. Using reference TRBV7-9 and TRBJ1-1 for the parts outside the CDR3, the full variable domain is DTGVSQNPRHKITKRGQNVTFRCDPISEHNRLYWYRQTLGQGPEFLTYFQNEAQLEKSRLLSDRFSAERPKGSFSTLEIQRTEQGDSAMYLCASSFDRQKAFFGQGTRLTVV.

Many counts were recorded for this clonotype. This rearrangement joins TRBV7-9 to TRBJ1-1; a weak D match, TRBD1 (6 bases). Germline CDR1 and CDR2: SEHNR and FQNEAQ (reference sequence). V was shortened by 0 bases and J by 1 base, with 9 bases between the two germline ends. This CDR3 region has 15 residues. The CDR3 DNA sequence: TGTGCCAGCAGCTTAGCCGAGACAGGGAACACTGAAGCTTTCTTT. Protein sequence: CASSLAETGNTEAFF.

This clonotype was counted many times. The chain couples TRBV5-5 to TRBJ2-7; possible D gene TRBD1, 6 bases. Germline loops: CDR1 SGHKS, CDR2 YYEKEE (reference sequence). CDR3 length: 15 residues. The V end was cut by 3 bases, the J end by 2 bases, with 15 bases between. The CDR3 loop reads CASSWEDRNPYEQYF. The DNA of the CDR3 is TGTGCCAGCAGCTGGGAAGACAGGAATCCCTACGAGCAGTACTTC.